The 31 T cell receptor beta chains below were found in one sample sequenced in a study of post-analysis software for immune sequencing data. Study-level points and caveats: When patients were compared with controls, about five TRBV segments were more frequent, TRBV5-6, TRBV5-1 and TRBV20-1 among them.

Unique molecular identifiers were built into the TCR beta cDNA libraries. TCRdb independently ran MiXCR on the PCR reads; one entry per CDR3 protein. The sample holds 450,000 or so distinct CDR3 sequences, 40% to 55% seen once. These receptors' targets are unknown. Sequencing was done on a sample of blood. Source of these receptors: a girl between 5 and 17 years old with multiple sclerosis.

This clonotype has more than one count but fewer than ten. This chain connects TRBV28 to TRBJ2-7; 10 bases agree with TRBD2. The length of the CDR3 is 15 residues. V shed 2 bases and J 6 bases; nucleotides not matched to a gene: 7. Per germline, CDR1 MDHEN and CDR2 SYDVKM. The CDR3 DNA reads TGTGCCAGCAGTTTAGGGGCTAGCGGGAGAGGCGAGCAGTACTTC. Protein sequence: CASSLGASGRGEQYF.

This chain links TRBV20-1 with TRBJ2-1; 16 nucleotides line up with TRBD2. The CDR3 is 16 residues long. In germline, CDR1 is DFQATT, CDR2 SNEGSKA (reference sequence). V shed 5 bases and J 7 bases; nucleotides not matched to a gene: 8. CDR3: CSAHSGLAGGRNEQFF. CDR3 DNA: TGCAGTGCTCATTCGGGACTAGCGGGAGGGAGGAATGAGCAGTTCTTC.

The chain is built from TRBV11-2 and TRBJ1-2; 8 bases match TRBD1. This CDR3 is 20 amino acids long. CDR1 is SGHAT, CDR2 FQNNGV, per germline. The trim removed 5 bases at V and 0 bases at J, leaving 20 bases unmatched. CDR3 loop: CASSTGGFWGPAGANYGYTF. In DNA, the CDR3 is TGTGCCAGCAGCACAGGGGGGTTTTGGGGACCCGCCGGGGCTAACTATGGCTACACCTTC. Full variable domain (remainder filled in from reference TRBV11-2 and TRBJ1-2): EAGVAQSPRYKIIEKRQSVAFWCNPISGHATLYWYQQILGQGPKLLIQFQNNGVVDDSQLPKDRFSAERLKGVDSTLKIQPAKLEDSAVYLCASSTGGFWGPAGANYGYTFGSGTRLTVV.

This clonotype was observed a few times. The chain joins TRBV9 to TRBJ1-2; D not resolved. Germline-derived CDR1 and CDR2 are SGDLS and YYNGEE. V was shortened by 0 bases and J by 7 bases, with 10 bases between the two germline ends. The CDR3 is made up of 13 amino acids. CDR3 DNA sequence: TGTGCCAGCAGCGTAGCTGCGGGTTTTGGCTACACCTTC. This codes for CASSVAAGFGYTF.

The chain uses TRBV4-3 and TRBJ2-1, with D tentatively TRBD2 (5 bases). Germline V gene data show CDR1 as LGHNA and CDR2 as YSLEER. The CDR3 covers 18 residues. V lost 0 bases and J lost 4, with 19 bases in between. CDR3 residues: CASSQDGGRLSIYNEQFF. In DNA, the CDR3 is TGCGCCAGCAGCCAAGACGGAGGACGGCTAAGTATTTACAATGAGCAGTTCTTC.

This clonotype showed up just a few times. The chain is built from TRBV7-2 and TRBJ2-1; D might be TRBD2 (6 bases). Per the germline V gene, CDR1 is SGHTA and CDR2 is FQGNSA. V was cut by 5 bases and J by 0 bases, with 26 bases left in between. This CDR3 comprises 20 residues. The CDR3 reads CASSLAHSISGMSSYNEQFF. CDR3 DNA: TGTGCCAGCAGCCTCGCGCACAGCATTAGCGGAATGAGCTCCTACAATGAGCAGTTCTTC.

In this sample, this clonotype turned up a few times. The V and J genes are TRBV9 and TRBJ2-1; D is uncertain. Trimming removed 3 bases from V and 9 bases from J, with 7 bases in between. Germline CDR1 reads SGDLS; CDR2 reads YYNGEE. The CDR3 covers 11 residues. CDR3 residues: CASSAVGEQFF. CDR3 DNA sequence: TGTGCCAGCAGCGCCGTGGGTGAGCAGTTCTTC. The whole variable domain, remainder taken from reference TRBV9 and TRBJ2-1, is DSGVTQTPKHLITATGQRVTLRCSPRSGDLSVYWYQQSLDQGLQFLIQYYNGEERAKGNILERFSAQQFPDLHSELNLSSLELGDSALYFCASSAVGEQFFGPGTRLTVL.

A few counts support this clonotype. The chain is built from TRBV5-1 and TRBJ2-5; 9 bases are shared with TRBD1. The J call may be faulty, since TRBJ2-7 better matches the DNA end. Per the germline V gene, CDR1 is SGHRS and CDR2 is YFSETQ. The CDR3 is 15 amino acids. The CDR3 bases are TGCGCCAGCAGCTTGGTGGGACAGGGAGGCGACGAGCAGTACTTC. Protein: CASSLVGQGGDEQYF.

V and J are TRBV7-2 and TRBJ2-1; 10 nucleotides agree with TRBD2. The trim removed 5 bases at V and 9 bases at J, leaving 16 bases unmatched. This CDR3 spans 17 amino acids. Looked up from germline, CDR1 is SGHTA and CDR2 is FQGNSA. The CDR3 reads CASSPPRELAGPREQFF. CDR3 DNA sequence: TGTGCCAGCAGCCCCCCGCGCGAACTAGCGGGACCCCGTGAGCAGTTCTTC.

This chain links TRBV9 with TRBJ2-7; 7 bases are a match to TRBD2. Trimming removed 0 bases from V and 4 bases from J; junction bases left unmatched: 10. The CDR3 spans 16 residues. Germline V lookup: CDR1 SGDLS, CDR2 YYNGEE. CDR3 protein: CASSVGGGRSLYEQYF. In DNA, the CDR3 is TGTGCCAGCAGCGTAGGCGGCGGGAGATCCCTATACGAGCAGTACTTC.

The V and J genes are TRBV20-1 and TRBJ2-3; D gene ambiguous. Germline CDR1 DFQATT, CDR2 SNEGSKA (reference sequence). CDR3 length equals 15 residues. Trimming left V 0 bases short and J 1 base short, with 11 bases between. CDR3 DNA: TGCAGTGCTAGAGATTTGGTAGCTGGCACAGATACGCAGTATTTT. It codes for CSARDLVAGTDTQYF.

This clonotype was picked up a small number of times. The CDR3: CATQGVASGYTF. The CDR3 nucleotides read TGTGCCACACAGGGGGTGGCCTCTGGCTACACCTTC. The chain uses TRBV28 and TRBJ1-2, with TRBD1 matching 8 bases. Trimming cost V 10 bases and J 7 bases; bases outside gene matches: 8. Germline assignment: CDR1 MDHEN and CDR2 SYDVKM. The CDR3 totals 12 residues.

This clonotype appeared many times. One end of the junction is discordant with germline, which a read error may explain. This chain uses TRBV5-1 with TRBJ1-2; 9 bases align to TRBD1. CDR3 length: 13 amino acids. Germline assignment: CDR1 SGHRS and CDR2 YFSETQ. The CDR3 sequence: CASSPGQGGGYTF. For the CDR3, the DNA is TGTGCCAGCAGTCCGGGACAGGGAGGTGGCTACACCTTC.

The V and J genes are TRBV10-3 and TRBJ1-2; no reliable D call. V lost 0 bases and J lost 7, with 3 bases in between. CDR1 is ENHRY, CDR2 SYGVKD, per germline. CDR3 length: 11 amino acids. The CDR3 DNA is TGTGCCATCAGTGAGTCGGGTGGCTACACCTTC. Translated: CAISESGGYTF.

The sample holds many counts of this clonotype. The junction does not match germline at one end; this may be a read error. The chain is built from TRBV7-2 and TRBJ1-1; D ambiguous. The germline V gene encodes CDR1 SGHTA and CDR2 FQGNSA. The CDR3 loop spans 13 amino acids. The CDR3 region has the DNA TGCGCCAGCAGCTTGGACTTAAACACTGAAGCTTTCTTT. Translated: CASSLDLNTEAFF.

This clonotype was counted between two and nine times. The rearrangement uses TRBV24-1 and TRBJ2-1; TRBD2 aligns across 10 bases. CDR1 is KGHDR, CDR2 SFDVKD, per germline. After removal of 6 bases from V and 6 bases from J, the junction contained 7 bases not matched to a gene. This CDR3 has 15 residues. CDR3 sequence (DNA): TGTGCCACCAGTCGACTAGCGGGTCCAACCAATGAGCAGTTCTTC. This codes for CATSRLAGPTNEQFF.

This rearrangement joins TRBV5-1 to TRBJ2-2; D gene uncertain. CDR1 and CDR2 (germline): SGHRS, YFSETQ. The ends were cut back, 10 bases at V and 1 base at J, with 11 bases in the middle. This CDR3 is built from 13 residues. The DNA for the CDR3 is TGCGCCTCGCATCGAGAGAACACCGGGGAGCTGTTTTTT. This sequence encodes CASHRENTGELFF.

The sample holds a few counts of this clonotype. The rearrangement joins TRBV15 to TRBJ2-5; D is perhaps TRBD2 (5 bases). The CDR3 consists of 15 residues. Trimming pared 1 base from V and 1 base from J, leaving 10 bases between. Germline CDR1 and CDR2: LNHNV and YYDKDF (reference sequence). CDR3 DNA sequence: TGTGCCACCAGCAGAGTGGCTAGCCTCCAAGAGACCCAGTACTTC. Translation: CATSRVASLQETQYF. Full variable domain (missing parts from reference TRBV15 and TRBJ2-5): DAMVIQNPRYQVTQFGKPVTLSCSQTLNHNVMYWYQQKSSQAPKLLFHYYDKDFNNEADTPDNFQSRRPNTSFCFLDIRSPGLGDTAMYLCATSRVASLQETQYFGPGTRLLVL.

The chain carries TRBV7-2 and TRBJ2-5, with D possibly being TRBD1 (5 bases). Per germline, CDR1 SGHTA and CDR2 FQGNSA. The CDR3 spans 12 residues. V gave up 6 bases and J gave up 11 bases, with 16 bases separating them. Here the CDR3 DNA reads TGTGCCAGCAGAAAGACAGACAATGAGCAGTACTTC. Its translation: CASRKTDNEQYF.

A few counts support this clonotype. The gene calls are TRBV6-5 and TRBJ2-5; D is ambiguous. The V end lost 6 bases, the J end lost 1 base, and 12 bases lay between the germline ends. The length of the CDR3 is 14 residues. Germline loops: CDR1 MNHEY, CDR2 SVGAGI. The DNA of the CDR3 is TGTGCCAGCAGCCCCCAACGGACCCAAGAGACCCAGTACTTC. This translates into CASSPQRTQETQYF.

The chain combines TRBV4-1 with TRBJ1-2; the D gene is possibly TRBD1 (6 bases). CDR3 size: 14 residues. Trimming removed 1 base from V and 8 bases from J, with 14 bases in between. Germline lookup yields CDR1 MGHRA and CDR2 YSYEKL. The CDR3 DNA follows: TGCGCCAGCAGCCAAGTAGGCGGGGGCGGCGGCTACACCTTC. Translated: CASSQVGGGGGYTF.

The chain joins TRBV27 to TRBJ2-4; D uncertain. This CDR3 is built from 14 residues. V lost 0 bases, J lost 0 bases, and 3 bases lay in between. The germline gives CDR1 MNHEY, CDR2 SMNVEV (reference sequence). The CDR3 spells CASSLSGAKNIQYF. CDR3 nucleotides: TGTGCCAGCAGTTTATCGGGAGCCAAAAACATTCAGTACTTC.

This sequence joins TRBV7-2 and TRBJ2-5, with D possibly being TRBD1 (7 bases). With 6 bases removed from V and 11 bases from J, the gap between germline ends came to 22 bases. CDR1 is SGHTA and CDR2 is FQGNSA in the germline V gene. CDR3 size: 14 residues. CDR3 region: CASSRAGGGREQYF. In DNA form, the CDR3 reads TGTGCCAGCAGTCGAGCAGGGGGAGGTCGTGAGCAGTACTTC.

This clonotype showed up many times. The rearrangement links TRBV5-6 to TRBJ2-6; D gene uncertain. Germline CDR1 is SGHDT and CDR2 is YYEEEE. This CDR3 is 15 amino acids long. V dropped 0 bases and J dropped 4 bases, with 8 bases sitting between them. CDR3 amino acids: CASSLEWAGANVLTF. Written as DNA, the CDR3 is TGTGCCAGCAGCTTGGAATGGGCGGGGGCCAACGTCCTGACTTTC. The full variable domain, rest sourced from reference TRBV5-6 and TRBJ2-6, is DAGVTQSPTHLIKTRGQQVTLRCSPKSGHDTVSWYQQALGQGPQFIFQYYEEEERQRGNFPDRFSGHQFPNYSSELNVNALLLGDSALYLCASSLEWAGANVLTFGAGSRLTVL.

V and J are TRBV20-1 and TRBJ2-7; D is unresolved. TRBJ2-5 explains the end of the DNA better; the J call may be wrong. Germline loops: CDR1 DFQATT, CDR2 SNEGSKA (reference sequence). This CDR3 contains 15 residues. This chain's CDR3 is CSARDRDGQAQTQYF. The CDR3, as DNA: TGCAGTGCTAGAGATCGAGATGGGCAGGCCCAGACCCAGTACTTC.

This clonotype was picked up a small number of times. Germline is not matched at one junction end, which may reflect a read error. V and J are TRBV5-1 and TRBJ2-3, with D perhaps matching TRBD1 (5 bases). This CDR3 is built from 15 residues. The germline gives CDR1 SGHRS, CDR2 YFSETQ. CDR3 nucleotides: TGCGCCAACAGCTTGGTTACAGGCCTCACAGATACGCAGTATTTT. Translating it yields CANSLVTGLTDTQYF.

J is TRBJ2-1 and V is TRBV4-1, with a possible D match to TRBD1 (6 bases). The CDR3 has 12 amino acids. Trimming left V 6 bases short and J 6 bases short, with 9 bases between. Germline CDR1 and CDR2: MGHRA and YSYEKL. CDR3 sequence: CASRQGCNEQFF. CDR3 coding DNA: TGCGCCAGCAGACAGGGATGCAATGAGCAGTTCTTC.

This clonotype has more than one count but fewer than ten. The chain uses TRBV20-1 and TRBJ2-3, with TRBD1 identical over 10 bases. V lost 0 bases, J lost 6 bases, and 12 bases stayed unmatched. The CDR3 runs 17 residues. The germline V gene has CDR1 DFQATT and CDR2 SNEGSKA (reference sequence). DNA of the CDR3: TGCAGTGCTAGAGATGACAGGGGGCGAGGAAAGGTGGATACGCAGTATTTT. Its translation is CSARDDRGRGKVDTQYF.

This clonotype was detected only a few times. V gene TRBV7-2 combines with J gene TRBJ2-7; possibly TRBD1 for D (6 bases). The germline V gene has CDR1 SGHTA and CDR2 FQGNSA. The CDR3 sequence is 13 residues long. The germline V and J ends were trimmed by 5 bases and 5 bases, with 13 bases remaining between them. In DNA form, the CDR3 reads TGTGCCAGCAGCGTCCACAGGGTCCACGAGCAGTACTTC. This sequence encodes CASSVHRVHEQYF. Based on the CDR3 plus reference TRBV7-2 and TRBJ2-7, the full variable domain is GAGVSQSPSNKVTEKGKDVELRCDPISGHTALYWYRQSLGQGLEFLIYFQGNSAPDKSGLPSDRFSAERTGGSVSTLTIQRTQQEDSAVYLCASSVHRVHEQYFGPGTRLTVT.

This clonotype was found a few times. The V call is TRBV6-5, the J call TRBJ1-5; D is undetermined. V was shortened by 0 bases and J by 3 bases, with 9 bases between the two germline ends. This CDR3 is built from 15 residues. CDR1 MNHEY and CDR2 SVGAGI come from the germline V gene. In DNA form, the CDR3 reads TGTGCCAGCAGTTACTCGGCCGGGAACAATCAGCCCCAGCATTTT. Its translation: CASSYSAGNNQPQHF.

V is TRBV6-2 or TRBV6-3 and J is TRBJ2-1, with 12 bases that match TRBD2. Losses at the gene ends were 2 bases for V and 2 bases for J; bases not matched to a gene: 4. The CDR3 contains 17 residues. The germline gives CDR1 MNHEY, CDR2 SVGEGT. The CDR3 loop is CASSYVLAGGPYNEQFF. The CDR3 region has the DNA TGTGCCAGCAGTTACGTCCTAGCGGGAGGGCCCTACAATGAGCAGTTCTTC.